Following are 24 T cell receptor beta chains from one sample sequenced in a study of cytomegalovirus exposure and HLA in healthy donors. PCR used 60 Vbeta primers and 13 Jbeta primers. Repertoires were generated with immunoSEQ multiplex PCR, while TCRdb's copy carries only in-frame clones and drops some. The sample's table shows 150,000 or so clones. The sequenced sample consisted of PBMCs. The receptors stem from a woman in her 50s in good health and CMV-seronegative.

The chain has TRBV25-1 and TRBJ1-2; the D gene is possibly TRBD1 (5 bases). Trimming took 6 bases from V and 2 from J, leaving 13 bases between them. From germline, CDR1 is MGHDK and CDR2 SYGVNS. CDR3 length equals 14 residues. CDR3 coding DNA: TGTGCCAGCAGACCGACAGACTTAAACTATGGCTACACCTTC. Protein: CASRPTDLNYGYTF.

V and J are TRBV4-3 and TRBJ1-4, with 9 bases lining up with TRBD1. CDR3 length: 19 residues. Germline V gives CDR1 LGHNA, CDR2 YSLEER. V shed 0 bases and J 6 bases; nucleotides not matched to a gene: 14. CDR3 loop: CASSQETANPGQGHEKLFF. The CDR3 region has the DNA TGCGCCAGCAGCCAAGAAACCGCCAATCCGGGACAGGGCCATGAAAAACTGTTTTTT.

The chain employs TRBV19 and TRBJ1-4, with D possibly TRBD1 on 5 matching bases. The CDR3 extends over 13 amino acids. CDR1 is LNHDA, CDR2 SQIVND, per germline (reference sequence). V shed 7 bases and J shed 6 bases, with 12 bases lying between them. CDR3 in DNA: TGTGCCAGTACCAGGGATCATGATGAAAAACTGTTTTTT. Amino acid sequence: CASTRDHDEKLFF. The whole variable domain, filled in from reference TRBV19 and TRBJ1-4, reads DGGITQSPKYLFRKEGQNVTLSCEQNLNHDAMYWYRQDPGQGLRLIYYSQIVNDFQKGDIAEGYSVSREKKESFPLTVTSAQKNPTAFYLCASTRDHDEKLFFGSGTQLSVL.

Here the CDR3 DNA reads TGTGCCAGAAGCGTTGGACTCCCCAGGCATTTT. Translation gives CARSVGLPRHF. The rearrangement links TRBV5-3 to TRBJ1-5; D call uncertain. TRBV5-3 is placed among ORFs of uncertain function. V lost 4 bases and J 15 bases, leaving 14 bases between the germline ends. This CDR3 is 11 amino acids long.

V is TRBV6-6 and J is TRBJ1-1; a weak D match, TRBD1 (6 bases). The CDR3 runs 14 residues. The germline gives CDR1 MNHNY, CDR2 SVGAGI (reference sequence). The ends were cut back, 2 bases at V and 3 bases at J, with 10 bases in the middle. DNA for the CDR3: TGTGCCAGCAGTTACGGGGGGGCGGACACTGAAGCTTTCTTT. Translation gives CASSYGGADTEAFF.

The J gene is TRBJ1-2, the V gene TRBV27; D gene unclear. Germline V gene sequence: CDR1 MNHEY, CDR2 SMNVEV (reference sequence). The CDR3 is 10 residues long. V was trimmed by 9 bases and J by 7 bases, leaving 9 bases between them. The CDR3 coding sequence is TGTGCCAGTATCCAAGCTGGCTACACCTTC. Translation: CASIQAGYTF.

The J gene is TRBJ2-7, the V gene TRBV2; no definite D call. The CDR3 sequence is 16 residues long. Trimming shortened V by 1 base and J by 4 bases, and 17 bases separated the two germline ends. The germline V gene encodes CDR1 SNHLY and CDR2 FYNNEI. CDR3 sequence reads: CASSEGVSLSLYEQYF. CDR3 DNA sequence: TGTGCCAGCAGTGAAGGCGTCTCCTTATCCCTTTACGAGCAGTACTTC. Variable domain in full (rest from reference TRBV2 and TRBJ2-7): EPEVTQTPSHQVTQMGQEVILRCVPISNHLYFYWYRQILGQKVEFLVSFYNNEISEKSEIFDDQFSVERPDGSNFTLKIRSTKLEDSAMYFCASSEGVSLSLYEQYFGPGTRLTVT.

The chain couples TRBV7-7 to TRBJ2-5; possibly TRBD1 for D (6 bases). The germline CDR1 and CDR2 sequences are SSHAT and FNYEAQ (reference sequence). Trimming pared 3 bases from V and 5 bases from J, leaving 16 bases between. The length of the CDR3 is 15 residues. CDR3 sequence (DNA): TGTGCCAGCAGCTTGTCCTACAGGGACGGGGAGACCCAGTACTTC. Translating it yields CASSLSYRDGETQYF.

The V and J genes are TRBV6-1 and TRBJ1-2; D is unclear. Trimming cost V 4 bases and J 7 bases, with 16 bases left between them. CDR1 is MNHNS and CDR2 is SASEGT in the germline V gene. The CDR3 runs to 14 residues. CDR3 nucleotide sequence: TGTGCCAGCAGTGTTCGTGGGTTTGAGGCTGGCTACACCTTC. It yields the protein CASSVRGFEAGYTF.

The chain combines TRBV30 with TRBJ2-7; D may be TRBD2 (7 bases). Germline CDR1 is GTSNPN and CDR2 is SVGIG (reference sequence). V was trimmed by 5 bases and J by 8 bases, leaving 13 bases between them. The CDR3 extends over 11 amino acids. The CDR3 DNA sequence: TGTGCCTGGGCAGGGAGGGGGAAGCAGTACTTC. It encodes CAWAGRGKQYF. The full variable domain, in which reference TRBV30 and TRBJ2-7 provide the parts outside the CDR3, is SQTIHQWPATLVQPVGSPLSLECTVEGTSNPNLYWYRQAAGRGLQLLFYSVGIGQISSEVPQNLSASRPQDRQFILSSKKLLLSDSGFYLCAWAGRGKQYFGPGTRLTVT.

The chain is built from TRBV10-3 and TRBJ2-2, with D unresolved. CDR3 length equals 14 residues. Trimming shortened V by 2 bases and J by 2 bases, and 6 bases separated the two germline ends. The germline CDR1 and CDR2 sequences are ENHRY and SYGVKD. The CDR3 DNA reads as TGTGCCATCAGTGAGCCTATAAACACCGGGGAGCTGTTTTTT. Its translation is CAISEPINTGELFF.

The V call is TRBV5-1, the J call TRBJ2-2; D not certain. The CDR3 sequence is 15 residues long. Between the trimmed V and J ends, which lost 0 bases and 2 bases, there was a span of 8 bases. Germline-derived CDR1 and CDR2 are SGHRS and YFSETQ. DNA of the CDR3: TGCGCCAGCAGCTTGGTTCTACCCAACACCGGGGAGCTGTTTTTT. As protein: CASSLVLPNTGELFF. The full variable domain, rest sourced from reference TRBV5-1 and TRBJ2-2, is KAGVTQTPRYLIKTRGQQVTLSCSPISGHRSVSWYQQTPGQGLQFLFEYFSETQRNKGNFPGRFSGRQFSNSRSEMNVSTLELGDSALYLCASSLVLPNTGELFFGEGSRLTVL.

CDR3 region: CASSLQHGGSGEKLFF. The CDR3 region has the DNA TGTGCCAGCTCACTACAGCATGGGGGGAGTGGCGAAAAACTGTTTTTT. The chain has TRBV18 and TRBJ1-4; TRBD1 might be the D (5 bases). Germline CDR1 is KGHSH and CDR2 is LQKENI. This CDR3 is 16 amino acids long. V was shortened by 4 bases and J by 8 bases, with 20 bases between the two germline ends.

The V call is TRBV4-3, the J call TRBJ2-7; TRBD2 matches at 7 bases. Trimming removed 4 bases from V and 4 bases from J; junction bases left unmatched: 4. Germline V gives CDR1 LGHNA, CDR2 YSLEER. This CDR3 comprises 13 residues. The CDR3: CASSPGLVYEQYF. The CDR3 nucleotides are TGCGCCAGCAGCCCCGGACTAGTGTACGAGCAGTACTTC.

J is TRBJ2-3 and V is TRBV10-3; tentatively, D is TRBD2 (5 bases). The germline V gene encodes CDR1 ENHRY and CDR2 SYGVKD. V was clipped by 2 bases and J by 0 bases, with 6 bases between them. There are 14 residues in the CDR3. CDR3 sequence reads: CAISERGSTDTQYF. DNA of the CDR3: TGTGCCATCAGTGAGCGGGGTAGCACAGATACGCAGTATTTT.

The rearrangement uses TRBV5-1 and TRBJ1-2, with TRBD1 as a possible D gene (6 bases). V lost 4 bases and J 0 bases, leaving 13 bases between the germline ends. The V gene's germline CDR1 is SGHRS and CDR2 YFSETQ. CDR3 size: 15 residues. CDR3: CASSPGGATNYGYTF. CDR3 bases: TGCGCCAGCAGCCCCGGGGGGGCAACTAACTATGGCTACACCTTC.

The rearrangement uses TRBV5-4 and TRBJ1-6, with 8 bases identical to TRBD1. Per the germline V gene, CDR1 is SGHNT and CDR2 is YYREEE (reference sequence). V was pared by 3 bases and J by 11 bases, with 10 bases of the junction left unmatched. The CDR3 extends over 15 amino acids. The CDR3 sequence is CASSSRQGRFTPLHF. The CDR3 DNA is TGTGCCAGCAGCTCTAGACAGGGGAGGTTTACACCCCTCCACTTT.

The chain employs TRBV19 and TRBJ2-1, with TRBD2 matching 8 bases. V lost 4 bases and J lost 6; bases outside the gene matches: 8. The CDR3 extends over 15 amino acids. Germline-derived CDR1 and CDR2 are LNHDA and SQIVND (reference sequence). In DNA form, the CDR3 reads TGTGCCAGTAGTACCCCCGGACTAGCCGTCAATGAGCAGTTCTTC. It codes for CASSTPGLAVNEQFF.

The rearrangement joins TRBV6-5 to TRBJ2-5; no definite D call. The CDR3 covers 13 residues. The V end lost 3 bases, the J end lost 2 bases, and 7 bases lay between the germline ends. Germline V gives CDR1 MNHEY, CDR2 SVGAGI. The DNA of the CDR3 is TGTGCCAGCAGTTATCAGGATCAAGAGACCCAGTACTTC. Protein sequence: CASSYQDQETQYF.

V is TRBV5-1 and J is TRBJ2-1, with 8 bases identical to TRBD2. The CDR3 covers 17 residues. V was pared by 1 base and J by 7 bases, with 13 bases of the junction left unmatched. The germline CDR1 and CDR2 sequences are SGHRS and YFSETQ. The CDR3 spells CASSLYMIGRAGNEQFF. The CDR3 bases are TGCGCCAGCAGCTTGTATATGATCGGGAGGGCCGGGAATGAGCAGTTCTTC.

The genes are TRBV7-2 and TRBJ1-3; weak D call: TRBD1 (6 bases). The germline CDR1 and CDR2 sequences are SGHTA and FQGNSA. Trimming pared 5 bases from V and 0 bases from J, leaving 8 bases between. The length of the CDR3 is 14 residues. CDR3 coding DNA: TGTGCCAGCAGCCCGGACAGCTCTGGAAACACCATATATTTT. Translating it yields CASSPDSSGNTIYF.

The J gene is TRBJ2-3, the V gene TRBV5-1; 7 nucleotides align to TRBD2. This CDR3 contains 14 residues. The trim removed 3 bases at V and 9 bases at J, leaving 10 bases unmatched. Germline lookup yields CDR1 SGHRS and CDR2 YFSETQ. CDR3 region: CASSYGLEAETQYF. Written as DNA, the CDR3 is TGCGCCAGCAGCTATGGACTAGAGGCCGAAACGCAGTATTTT.

V is TRBV6-4 and J is TRBJ2-7; tentative D call: TRBD2 (6 bases). The CDR3 contains 13 residues. Germline CDR1 is MRHNA and CDR2 is SNTAGT. Trimming took 4 bases from V and 6 from J, leaving 13 bases between them. The CDR3 nucleotides read TGTGCCAGCAGTGTCGCTAGGGGAGGCGAGCAGTACTTC. Protein product: CASSVARGGEQYF.

V gene TRBV28 combines with J gene TRBJ2-7; 11 nucleotides line up with TRBD2. With V trimmed by 2 bases and J by 7 bases, 7 bases remained unmatched. This CDR3 is built from 15 residues. Germline V lookup: CDR1 MDHEN, CDR2 SYDVKM. The CDR3 DNA follows: TGTGCCAGCAGTTTACGGCTAGCGGGAGGTCGGGAGCAGTACTTC. Its protein product is CASSLRLAGGREQYF.